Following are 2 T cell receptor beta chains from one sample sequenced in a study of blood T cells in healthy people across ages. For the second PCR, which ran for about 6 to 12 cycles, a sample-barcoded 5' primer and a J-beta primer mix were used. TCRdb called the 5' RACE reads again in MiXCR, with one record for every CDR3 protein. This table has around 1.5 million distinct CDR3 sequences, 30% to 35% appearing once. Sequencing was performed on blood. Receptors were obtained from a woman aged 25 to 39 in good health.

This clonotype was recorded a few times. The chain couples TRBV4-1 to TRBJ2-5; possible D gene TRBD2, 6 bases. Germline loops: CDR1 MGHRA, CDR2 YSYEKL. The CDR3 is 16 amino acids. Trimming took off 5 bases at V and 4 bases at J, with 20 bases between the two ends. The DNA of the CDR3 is TGCGCCAGCAGCACCCCCCGGGAGAAGGAGGGAGAGACCCAGTACTTC. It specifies CASSTPREKEGETQYF.

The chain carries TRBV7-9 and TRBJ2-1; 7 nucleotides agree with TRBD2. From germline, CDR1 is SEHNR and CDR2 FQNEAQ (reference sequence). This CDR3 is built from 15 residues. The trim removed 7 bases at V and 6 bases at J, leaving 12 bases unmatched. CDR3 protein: CASISRGSLGNEQFF. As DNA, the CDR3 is TGTGCCAGCATCTCGCGGGGGAGTCTCGGCAATGAGCAGTTCTTC.